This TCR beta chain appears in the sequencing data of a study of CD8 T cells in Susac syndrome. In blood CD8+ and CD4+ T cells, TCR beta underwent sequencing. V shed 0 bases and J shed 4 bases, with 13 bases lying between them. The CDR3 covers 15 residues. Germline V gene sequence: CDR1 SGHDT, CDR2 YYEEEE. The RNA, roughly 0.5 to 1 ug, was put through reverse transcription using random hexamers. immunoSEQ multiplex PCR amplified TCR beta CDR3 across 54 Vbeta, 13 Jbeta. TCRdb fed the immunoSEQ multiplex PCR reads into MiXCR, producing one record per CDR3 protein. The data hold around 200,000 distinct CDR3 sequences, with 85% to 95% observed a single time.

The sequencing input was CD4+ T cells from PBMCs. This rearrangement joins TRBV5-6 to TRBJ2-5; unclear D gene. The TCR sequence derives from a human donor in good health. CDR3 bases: TGTGCCAGCAGCTTGGGCGCTCTCGGTGGAGAGACCCAGTACTTC. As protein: CASSLGALGGETQYF.